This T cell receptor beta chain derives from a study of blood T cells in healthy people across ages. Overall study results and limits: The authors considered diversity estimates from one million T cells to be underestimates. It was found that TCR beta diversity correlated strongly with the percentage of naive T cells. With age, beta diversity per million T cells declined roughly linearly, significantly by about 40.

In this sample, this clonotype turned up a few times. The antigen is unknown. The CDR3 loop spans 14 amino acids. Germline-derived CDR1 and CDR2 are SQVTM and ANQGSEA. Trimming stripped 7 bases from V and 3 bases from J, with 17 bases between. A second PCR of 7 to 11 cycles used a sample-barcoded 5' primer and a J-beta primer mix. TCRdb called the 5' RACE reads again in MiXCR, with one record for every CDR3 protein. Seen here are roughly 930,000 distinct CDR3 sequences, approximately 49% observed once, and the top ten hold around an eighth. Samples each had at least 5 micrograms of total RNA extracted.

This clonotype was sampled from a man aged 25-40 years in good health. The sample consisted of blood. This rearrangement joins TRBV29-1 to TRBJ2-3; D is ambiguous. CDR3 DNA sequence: TGCAGCGGCCGGACCAAGCTTCTAACAGATACGCAGTATTTT. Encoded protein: CSGRTKLLTDTQYF.